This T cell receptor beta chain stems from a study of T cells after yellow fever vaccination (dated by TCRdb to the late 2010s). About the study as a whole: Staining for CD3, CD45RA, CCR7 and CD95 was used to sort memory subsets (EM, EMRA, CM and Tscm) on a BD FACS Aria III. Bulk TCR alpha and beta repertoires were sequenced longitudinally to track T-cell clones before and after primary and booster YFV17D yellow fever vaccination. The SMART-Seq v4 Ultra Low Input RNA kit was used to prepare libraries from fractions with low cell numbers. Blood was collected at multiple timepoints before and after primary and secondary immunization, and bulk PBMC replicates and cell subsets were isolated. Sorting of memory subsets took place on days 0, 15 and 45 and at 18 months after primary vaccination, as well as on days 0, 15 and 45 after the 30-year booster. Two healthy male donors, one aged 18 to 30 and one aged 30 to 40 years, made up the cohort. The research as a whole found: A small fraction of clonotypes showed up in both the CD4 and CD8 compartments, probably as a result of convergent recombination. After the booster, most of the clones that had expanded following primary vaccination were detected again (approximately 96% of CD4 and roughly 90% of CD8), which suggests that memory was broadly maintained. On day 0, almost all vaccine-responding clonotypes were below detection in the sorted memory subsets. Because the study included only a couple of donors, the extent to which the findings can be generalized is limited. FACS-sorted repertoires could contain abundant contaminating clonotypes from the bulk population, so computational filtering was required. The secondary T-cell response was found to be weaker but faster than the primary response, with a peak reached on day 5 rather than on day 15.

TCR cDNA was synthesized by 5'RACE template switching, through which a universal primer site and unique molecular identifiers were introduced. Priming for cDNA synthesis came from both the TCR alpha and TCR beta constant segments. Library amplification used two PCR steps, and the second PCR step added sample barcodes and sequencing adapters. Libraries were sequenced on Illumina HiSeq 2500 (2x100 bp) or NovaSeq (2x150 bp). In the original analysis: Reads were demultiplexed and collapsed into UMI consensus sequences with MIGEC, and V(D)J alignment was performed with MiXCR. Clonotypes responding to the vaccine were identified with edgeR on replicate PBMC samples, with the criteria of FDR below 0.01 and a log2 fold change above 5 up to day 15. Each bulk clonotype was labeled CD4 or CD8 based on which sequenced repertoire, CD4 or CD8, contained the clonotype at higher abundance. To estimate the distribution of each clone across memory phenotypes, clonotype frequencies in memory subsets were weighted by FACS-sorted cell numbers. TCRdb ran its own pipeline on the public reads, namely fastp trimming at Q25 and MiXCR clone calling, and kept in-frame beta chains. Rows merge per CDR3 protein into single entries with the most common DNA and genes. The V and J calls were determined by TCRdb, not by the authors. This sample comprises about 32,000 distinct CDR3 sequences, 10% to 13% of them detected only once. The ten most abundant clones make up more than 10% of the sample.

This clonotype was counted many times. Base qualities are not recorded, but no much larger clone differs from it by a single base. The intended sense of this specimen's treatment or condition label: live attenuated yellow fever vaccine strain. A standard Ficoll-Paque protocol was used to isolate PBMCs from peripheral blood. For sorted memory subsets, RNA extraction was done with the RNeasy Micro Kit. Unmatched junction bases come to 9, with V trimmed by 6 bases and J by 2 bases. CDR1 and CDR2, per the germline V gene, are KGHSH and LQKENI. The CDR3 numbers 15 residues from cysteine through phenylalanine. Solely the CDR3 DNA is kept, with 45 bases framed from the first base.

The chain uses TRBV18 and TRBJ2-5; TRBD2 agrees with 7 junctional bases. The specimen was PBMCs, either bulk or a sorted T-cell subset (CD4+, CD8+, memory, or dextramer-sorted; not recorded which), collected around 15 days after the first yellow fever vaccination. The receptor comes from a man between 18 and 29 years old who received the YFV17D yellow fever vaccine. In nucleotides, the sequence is TGTGCCAGCTCGCGGGGGACTGTCCTTCAAGAGACCCAGTACTTC. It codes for CASSRGTVLQETQYF.